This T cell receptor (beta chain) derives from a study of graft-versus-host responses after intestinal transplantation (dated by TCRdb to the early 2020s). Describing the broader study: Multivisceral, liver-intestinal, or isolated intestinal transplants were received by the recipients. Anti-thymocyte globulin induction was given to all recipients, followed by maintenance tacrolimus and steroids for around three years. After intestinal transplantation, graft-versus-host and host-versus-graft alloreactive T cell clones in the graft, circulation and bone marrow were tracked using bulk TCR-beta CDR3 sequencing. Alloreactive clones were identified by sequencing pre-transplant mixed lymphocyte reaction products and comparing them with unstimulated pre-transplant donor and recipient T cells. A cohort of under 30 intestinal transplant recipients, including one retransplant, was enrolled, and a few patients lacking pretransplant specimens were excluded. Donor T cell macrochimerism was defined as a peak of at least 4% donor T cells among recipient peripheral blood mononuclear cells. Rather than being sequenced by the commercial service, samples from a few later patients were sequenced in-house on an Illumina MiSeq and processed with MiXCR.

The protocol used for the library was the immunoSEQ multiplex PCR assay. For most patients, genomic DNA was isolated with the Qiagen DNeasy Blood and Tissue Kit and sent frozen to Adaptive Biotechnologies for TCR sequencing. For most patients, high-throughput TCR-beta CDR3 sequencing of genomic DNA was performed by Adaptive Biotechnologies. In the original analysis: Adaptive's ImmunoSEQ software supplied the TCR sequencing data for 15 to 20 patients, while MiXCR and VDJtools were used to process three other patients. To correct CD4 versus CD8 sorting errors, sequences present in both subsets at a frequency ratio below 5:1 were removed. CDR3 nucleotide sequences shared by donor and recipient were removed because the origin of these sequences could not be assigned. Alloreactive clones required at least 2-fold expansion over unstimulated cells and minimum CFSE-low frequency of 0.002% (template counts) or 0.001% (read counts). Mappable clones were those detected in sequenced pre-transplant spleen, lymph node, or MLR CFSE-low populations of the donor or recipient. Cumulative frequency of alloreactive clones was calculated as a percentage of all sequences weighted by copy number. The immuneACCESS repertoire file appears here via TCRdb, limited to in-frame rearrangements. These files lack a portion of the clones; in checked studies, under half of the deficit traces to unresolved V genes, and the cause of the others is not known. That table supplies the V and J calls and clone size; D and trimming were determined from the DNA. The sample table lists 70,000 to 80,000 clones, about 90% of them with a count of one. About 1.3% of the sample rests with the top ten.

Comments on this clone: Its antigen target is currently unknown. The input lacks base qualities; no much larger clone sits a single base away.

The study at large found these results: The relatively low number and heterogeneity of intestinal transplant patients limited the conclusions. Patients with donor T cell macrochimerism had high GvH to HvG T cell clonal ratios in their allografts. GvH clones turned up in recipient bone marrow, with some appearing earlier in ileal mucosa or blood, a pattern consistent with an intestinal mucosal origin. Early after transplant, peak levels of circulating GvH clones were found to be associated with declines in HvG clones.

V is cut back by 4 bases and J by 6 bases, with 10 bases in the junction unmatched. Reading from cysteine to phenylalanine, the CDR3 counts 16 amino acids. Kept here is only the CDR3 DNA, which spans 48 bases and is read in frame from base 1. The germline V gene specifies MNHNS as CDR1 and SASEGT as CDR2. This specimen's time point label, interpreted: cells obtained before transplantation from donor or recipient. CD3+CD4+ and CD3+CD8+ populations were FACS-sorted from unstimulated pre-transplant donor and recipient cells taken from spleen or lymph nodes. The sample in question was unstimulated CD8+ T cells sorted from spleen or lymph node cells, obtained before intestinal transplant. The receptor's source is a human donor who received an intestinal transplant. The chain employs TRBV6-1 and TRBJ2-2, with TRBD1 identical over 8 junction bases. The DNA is TGTGCCAGCAGTGCGGCTAGGACAGGGATTGCCGGGGAGCTGTTTTTT. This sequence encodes CASSAARTGIAGELFF.